This T cell receptor beta chain came from a study of blood T cell repertoires in COVID-19. Study as a whole: In each case, the material was cDNA or gDNA derived from T cells, B-cell-depleted T cells, or PBMCs.

As originally analysed: Amplification with reference gene primers provided the estimates of nucleated cell counts. TCRdb keeps only in-frame clones here, not all; method: immunoSEQ multiplex PCR. The DNA was the basis for D and trimming; V, J and clone size are from that table. Of approximately 120,000 clones listed, 80% to 90% are singletons. Germline lookup yields CDR1 SGHRS and CDR2 YFSETQ. The CDR3 spans 16 residues. With V trimmed by 7 bases and J by 3 bases, 12 bases remained unmatched. This chain uses TRBV5-1 with TRBJ1-5, with TRBD1 identical over 8 bases. Sequencing was done on a sample of peripheral blood. This clonotype originated in an elderly woman with active or convalescent COVID-19. The CDR3 here is CASYAGATGVNQPQHF. CDR3 DNA: TGCGCCAGCTATGCCGGGGCGACAGGGGTCAATCAGCCCCAGCATTTT.